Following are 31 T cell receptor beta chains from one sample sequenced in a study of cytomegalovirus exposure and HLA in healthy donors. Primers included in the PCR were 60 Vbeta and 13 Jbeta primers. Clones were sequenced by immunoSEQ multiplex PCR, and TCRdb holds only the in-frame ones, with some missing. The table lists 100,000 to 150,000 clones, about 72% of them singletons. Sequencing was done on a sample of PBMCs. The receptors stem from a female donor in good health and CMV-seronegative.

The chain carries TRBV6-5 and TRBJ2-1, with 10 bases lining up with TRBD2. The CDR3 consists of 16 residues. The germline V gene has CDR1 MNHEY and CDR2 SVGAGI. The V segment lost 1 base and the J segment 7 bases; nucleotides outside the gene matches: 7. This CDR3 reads CASSYYVAGGSNEQFF. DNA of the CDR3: TGTGCCAGCAGTTACTATGTAGCGGGAGGATCGAATGAGCAGTTCTTC.

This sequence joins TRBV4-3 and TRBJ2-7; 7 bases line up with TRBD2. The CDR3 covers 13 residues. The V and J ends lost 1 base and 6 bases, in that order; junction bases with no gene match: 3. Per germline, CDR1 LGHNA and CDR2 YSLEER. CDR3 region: CASSQGLASEQYF. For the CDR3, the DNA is TGCGCCAGCAGCCAAGGACTAGCCTCCGAGCAGTACTTC.

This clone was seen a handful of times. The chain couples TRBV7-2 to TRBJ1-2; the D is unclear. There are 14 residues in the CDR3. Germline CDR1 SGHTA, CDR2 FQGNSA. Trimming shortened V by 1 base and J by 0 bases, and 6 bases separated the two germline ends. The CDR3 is CASSLVSANYGYTF. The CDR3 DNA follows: TGTGCCAGCAGCTTAGTGAGCGCTAACTATGGCTACACCTTC. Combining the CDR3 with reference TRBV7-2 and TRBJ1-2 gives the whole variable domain GAGVSQSPSNKVTEKGKDVELRCDPISGHTALYWYRQSLGQGLEFLIYFQGNSAPDKSGLPSDRFSAERTGGSVSTLTIQRTQQEDSAVYLCASSLVSANYGYTFGSGTRLTVV.

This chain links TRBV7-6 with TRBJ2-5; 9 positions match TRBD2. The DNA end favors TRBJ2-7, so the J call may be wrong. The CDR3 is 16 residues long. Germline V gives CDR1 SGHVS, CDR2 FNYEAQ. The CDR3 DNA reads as TGTGCCAGCAGCTTAGGCGGCGGGAGGGCTTTGGACGAGCAGTACTTC. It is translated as CASSLGGGRALDEQYF.

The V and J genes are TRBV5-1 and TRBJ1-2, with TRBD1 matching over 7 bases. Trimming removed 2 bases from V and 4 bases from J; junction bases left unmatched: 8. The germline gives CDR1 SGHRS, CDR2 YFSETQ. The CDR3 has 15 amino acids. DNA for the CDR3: TGCGCCAGCAGCTTCGAGACGGACAGGATCTATGGCTACACCTTC. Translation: CASSFETDRIYGYTF. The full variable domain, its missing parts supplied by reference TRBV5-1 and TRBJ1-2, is KAGVTQTPRYLIKTRGQQVTLSCSPISGHRSVSWYQQTPGQGLQFLFEYFSETQRNKGNFPGRFSGRQFSNSRSEMNVSTLELGDSALYLCASSFETDRIYGYTFGSGTRLTVV.

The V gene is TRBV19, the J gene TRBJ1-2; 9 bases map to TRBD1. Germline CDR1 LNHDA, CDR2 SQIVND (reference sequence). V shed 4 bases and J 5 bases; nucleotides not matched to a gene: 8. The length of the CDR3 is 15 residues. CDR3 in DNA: TGTGCCAGTAGTACCGCACAGGGGGCGGGTTATGGCTACACCTTC. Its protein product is CASSTAQGAGYGYTF.

The CDR3 DNA follows: TGTGCCAGCAGCCTCGGACAGGGAAACACCGGGGAGCTGTTTTTT. As protein: CASSLGQGNTGELFF. The genes are TRBV5-6 and TRBJ2-2; 8 bases line up with TRBD1. J lost 2 bases, V lost 4 bases, and 4 bases had no gene match. CDR3 length: 15 amino acids. Germline-derived CDR1 and CDR2 are SGHDT and YYEEEE.

The CDR3: CASSQDREQAQYF. CDR3 in DNA: TGTGCCAGCAGCCAGGACAGGGAACAGGCCCAGTACTTC. The chain is built from TRBV7-3 and TRBJ2-5, with 8 bases aligning to TRBD1. CDR1 and CDR2 (germline): SGHTA, FQGTGA. This CDR3 spans 13 amino acids. Trimming cost V 5 bases and J 9 bases; bases outside gene matches: 8.

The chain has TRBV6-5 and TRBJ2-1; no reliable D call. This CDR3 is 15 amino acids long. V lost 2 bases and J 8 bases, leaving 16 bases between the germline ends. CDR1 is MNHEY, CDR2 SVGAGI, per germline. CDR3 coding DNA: TGTGCCAGCAGTTACCTCGTGGCATACAATGATGAGCAGTTCTTC. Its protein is CASSYLVAYNDEQFF.

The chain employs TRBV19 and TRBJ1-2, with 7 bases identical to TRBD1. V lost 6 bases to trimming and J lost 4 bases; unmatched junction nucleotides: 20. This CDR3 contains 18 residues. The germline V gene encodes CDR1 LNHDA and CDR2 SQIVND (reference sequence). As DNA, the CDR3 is TGTGCCAGTAGGGGGACATGGGACAGAGGCTCTTTGGGCTATGGCTACACCTTC. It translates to CASRGTWDRGSLGYGYTF.

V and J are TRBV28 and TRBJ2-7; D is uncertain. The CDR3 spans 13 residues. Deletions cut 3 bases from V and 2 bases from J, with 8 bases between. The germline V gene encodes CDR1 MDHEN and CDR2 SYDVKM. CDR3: CASSFGVTYEQYF. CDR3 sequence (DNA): TGTGCCAGCAGTTTCGGAGTAACCTACGAGCAGTACTTC.

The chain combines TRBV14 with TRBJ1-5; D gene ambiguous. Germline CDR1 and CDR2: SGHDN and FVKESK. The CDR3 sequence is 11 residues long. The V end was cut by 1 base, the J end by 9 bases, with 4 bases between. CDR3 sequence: CASSQGPPQHF. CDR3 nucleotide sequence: TGTGCCAGCAGCCAAGGGCCGCCCCAGCATTTT.

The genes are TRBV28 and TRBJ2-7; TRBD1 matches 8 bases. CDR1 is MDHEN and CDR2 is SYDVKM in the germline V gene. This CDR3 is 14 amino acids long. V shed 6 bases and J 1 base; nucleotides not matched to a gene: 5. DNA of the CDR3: TGTGCCAGCAGCTGGACAGGGTCGTCCTACGAGCAGTACTTC. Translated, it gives CASSWTGSSYEQYF.

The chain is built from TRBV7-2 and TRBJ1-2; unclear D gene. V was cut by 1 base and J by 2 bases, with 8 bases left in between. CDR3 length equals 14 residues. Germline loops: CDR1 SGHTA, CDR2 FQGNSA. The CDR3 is CASSLGNGNYGYTF. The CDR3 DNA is TGTGCCAGCAGCTTAGGCAACGGGAACTATGGCTACACCTTC. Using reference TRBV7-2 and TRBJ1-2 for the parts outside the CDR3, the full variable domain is GAGVSQSPSNKVTEKGKDVELRCDPISGHTALYWYRQSLGQGLEFLIYFQGNSAPDKSGLPSDRFSAERTGGSVSTLTIQRTQQEDSAVYLCASSLGNGNYGYTFGSGTRLTVV.

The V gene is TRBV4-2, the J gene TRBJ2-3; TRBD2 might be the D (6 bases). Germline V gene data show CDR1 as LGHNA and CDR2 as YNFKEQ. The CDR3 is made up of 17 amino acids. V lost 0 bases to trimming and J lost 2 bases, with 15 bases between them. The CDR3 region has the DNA TGTGCCAGCAGCCAAGATCCAGAGGGAGGCTCCACAGATACGCAGTATTTT. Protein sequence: CASSQDPEGGSTDTQYF.

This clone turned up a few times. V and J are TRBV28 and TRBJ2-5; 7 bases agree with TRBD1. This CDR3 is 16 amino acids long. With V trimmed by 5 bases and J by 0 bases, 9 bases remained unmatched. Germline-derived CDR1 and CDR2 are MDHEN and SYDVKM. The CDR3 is CASSGRGQMYQETQYF. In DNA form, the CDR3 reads TGTGCCAGCAGTGGCCGGGGACAGATGTACCAAGAGACCCAGTACTTC.

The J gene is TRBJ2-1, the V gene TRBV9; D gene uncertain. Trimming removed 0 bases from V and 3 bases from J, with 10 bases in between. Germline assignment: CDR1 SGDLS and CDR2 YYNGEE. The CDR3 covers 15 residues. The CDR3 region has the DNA TGTGCCAGCAGCGTAGCAGGCACCCTCTACAATGAGCAGTTCTTC. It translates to CASSVAGTLYNEQFF.

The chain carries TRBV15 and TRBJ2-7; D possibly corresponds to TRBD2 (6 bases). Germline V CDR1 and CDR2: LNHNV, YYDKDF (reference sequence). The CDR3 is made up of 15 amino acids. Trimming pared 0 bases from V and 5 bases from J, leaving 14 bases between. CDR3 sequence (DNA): TGTGCCACCAGCAGAGAGTGGGCGGGAACGAACGAGCAGTACTTC. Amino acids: CATSREWAGTNEQYF. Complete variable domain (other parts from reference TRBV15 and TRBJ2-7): DAMVIQNPRYQVTQFGKPVTLSCSQTLNHNVMYWYQQKSSQAPKLLFHYYDKDFNNEADTPDNFQSRRPNTSFCFLDIRSPGLGDTAMYLCATSREWAGTNEQYFGPGTRLTVT.

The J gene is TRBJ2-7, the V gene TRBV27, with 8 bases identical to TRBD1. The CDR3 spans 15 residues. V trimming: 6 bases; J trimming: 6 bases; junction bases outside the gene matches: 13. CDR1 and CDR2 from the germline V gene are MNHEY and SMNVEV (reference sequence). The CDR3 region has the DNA TGTGCCAGCAGGGAACAGGGGGGTTTACGAGGCGAGCAGTACTTC. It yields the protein CASREQGGLRGEQYF.

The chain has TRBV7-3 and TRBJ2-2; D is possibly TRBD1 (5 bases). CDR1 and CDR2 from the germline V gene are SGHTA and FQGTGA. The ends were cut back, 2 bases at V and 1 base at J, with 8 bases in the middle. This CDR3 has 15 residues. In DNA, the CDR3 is TGTGCCAGCAGCTTATATACAGGGAACACCGGGGAGCTGTTTTTT. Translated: CASSLYTGNTGELFF.

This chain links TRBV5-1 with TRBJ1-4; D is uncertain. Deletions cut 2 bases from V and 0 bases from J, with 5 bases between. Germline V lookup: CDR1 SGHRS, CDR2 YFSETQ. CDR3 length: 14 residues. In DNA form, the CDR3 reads TGCGCCAGCAGCTTACAGACAACTAATGAAAAACTGTTTTTT. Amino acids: CASSLQTTNEKLFF.

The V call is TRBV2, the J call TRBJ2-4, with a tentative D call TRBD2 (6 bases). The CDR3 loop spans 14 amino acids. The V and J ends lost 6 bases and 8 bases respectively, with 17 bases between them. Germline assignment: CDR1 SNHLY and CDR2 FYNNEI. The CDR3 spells CASSPRGREDIQYF. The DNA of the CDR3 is TGTGCCAGCAGCCCTAGGGGCAGGGAGGACATTCAGTACTTC.

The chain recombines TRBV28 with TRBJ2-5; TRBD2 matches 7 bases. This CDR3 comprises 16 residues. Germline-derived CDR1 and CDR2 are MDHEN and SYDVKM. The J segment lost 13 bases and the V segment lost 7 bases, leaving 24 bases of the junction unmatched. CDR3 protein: CASMSAGSKGTYERYF. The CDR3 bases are TGTGCCAGCATGTCAGCGGGGTCGAAGGGGACCTACGAGCGGTACTTC.

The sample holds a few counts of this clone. CDR3 in DNA: TGCGCCAGCAGCTTCGACAGTCCCTACGAGCAGTACTTC. Its translation is CASSFDSPYEQYF. The V gene is TRBV5-1, the J gene TRBJ2-7, with a possible D match to TRBD1 (5 bases). V was cut by 2 bases and J by 2 bases, with 8 bases left in between. Germline CDR1 and CDR2: SGHRS and YFSETQ. The CDR3 is 13 amino acids.

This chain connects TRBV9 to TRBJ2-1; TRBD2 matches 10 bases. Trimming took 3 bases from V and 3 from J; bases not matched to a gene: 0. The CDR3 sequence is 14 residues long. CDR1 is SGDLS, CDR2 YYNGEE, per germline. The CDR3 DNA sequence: TGTGCCAGCAGCGCTAGCGGGAGCTACAATGAGCAGTTCTTC. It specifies CASSASGSYNEQFF.

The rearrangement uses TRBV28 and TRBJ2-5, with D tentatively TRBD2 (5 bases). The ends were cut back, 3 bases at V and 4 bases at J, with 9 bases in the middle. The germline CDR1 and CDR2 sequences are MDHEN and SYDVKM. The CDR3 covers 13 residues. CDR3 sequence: CASSLSGSETQYF. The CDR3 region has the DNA TGTGCCAGCAGTTTGTCGGGGTCAGAGACCCAGTACTTC.

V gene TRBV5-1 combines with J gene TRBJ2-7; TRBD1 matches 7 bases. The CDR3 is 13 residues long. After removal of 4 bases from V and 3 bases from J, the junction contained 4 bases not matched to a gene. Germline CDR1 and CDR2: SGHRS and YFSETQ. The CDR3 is CASSAGTDYEQYF. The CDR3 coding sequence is TGCGCCAGCAGCGCCGGGACAGACTACGAGCAGTACTTC.

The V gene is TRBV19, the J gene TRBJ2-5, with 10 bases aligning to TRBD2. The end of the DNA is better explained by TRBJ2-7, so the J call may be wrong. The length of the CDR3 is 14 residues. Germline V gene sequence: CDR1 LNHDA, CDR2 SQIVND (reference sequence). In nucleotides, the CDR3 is TGTGCCAGTAGTATCGGAGCGGGAGGGGTCGAGCAGTACTTC. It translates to CASSIGAGGVEQYF.

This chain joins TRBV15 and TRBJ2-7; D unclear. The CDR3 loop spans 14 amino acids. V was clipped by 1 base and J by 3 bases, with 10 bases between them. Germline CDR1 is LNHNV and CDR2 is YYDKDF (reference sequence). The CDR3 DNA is TGTGCCACCAGCAGAGTTCGTTTACACTACGAGCAGTACTTC. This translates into CATSRVRLHYEQYF.

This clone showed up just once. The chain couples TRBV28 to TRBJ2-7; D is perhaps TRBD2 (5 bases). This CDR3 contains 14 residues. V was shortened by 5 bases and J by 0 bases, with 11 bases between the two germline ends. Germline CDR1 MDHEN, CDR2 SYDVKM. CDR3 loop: CASSRAVSSYEQYF. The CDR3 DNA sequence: TGTGCCAGCAGTCGAGCGGTAAGCTCCTACGAGCAGTACTTC. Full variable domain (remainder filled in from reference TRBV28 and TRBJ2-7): DVKVTQSSRYLVKRTGEKVFLECVQDMDHENMFWYRQDPGLGLRLIYFSYDVKMKEKGDIPEGYSVSREKKERFSLILESASTNQTSMYLCASSRAVSSYEQYFGPGTRLTVT.

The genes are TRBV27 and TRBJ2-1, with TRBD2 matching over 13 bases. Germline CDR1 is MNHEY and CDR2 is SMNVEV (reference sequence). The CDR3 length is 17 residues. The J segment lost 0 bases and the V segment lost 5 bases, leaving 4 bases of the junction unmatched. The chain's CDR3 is CASSPRTSGSSYNEQFF. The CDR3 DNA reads TGTGCCAGCAGTCCCCGGACTAGCGGGAGCTCCTACAATGAGCAGTTCTTC.